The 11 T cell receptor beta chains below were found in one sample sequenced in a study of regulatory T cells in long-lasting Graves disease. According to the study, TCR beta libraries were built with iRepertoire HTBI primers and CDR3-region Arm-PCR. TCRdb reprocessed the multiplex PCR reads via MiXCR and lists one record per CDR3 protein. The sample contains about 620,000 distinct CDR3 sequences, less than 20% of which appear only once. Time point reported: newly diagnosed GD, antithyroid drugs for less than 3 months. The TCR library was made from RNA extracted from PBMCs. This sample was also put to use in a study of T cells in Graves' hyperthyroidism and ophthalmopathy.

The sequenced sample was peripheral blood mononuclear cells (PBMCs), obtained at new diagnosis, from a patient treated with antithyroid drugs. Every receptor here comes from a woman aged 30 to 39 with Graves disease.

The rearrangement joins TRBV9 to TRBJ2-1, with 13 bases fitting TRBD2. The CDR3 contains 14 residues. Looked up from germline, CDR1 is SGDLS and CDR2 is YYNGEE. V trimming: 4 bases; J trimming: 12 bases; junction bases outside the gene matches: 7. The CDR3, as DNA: TGTGCCAGCAGCCCTGGGACTAGCGGGAAAGTGCAGTTCTTC. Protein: CASSPGTSGKVQFF.

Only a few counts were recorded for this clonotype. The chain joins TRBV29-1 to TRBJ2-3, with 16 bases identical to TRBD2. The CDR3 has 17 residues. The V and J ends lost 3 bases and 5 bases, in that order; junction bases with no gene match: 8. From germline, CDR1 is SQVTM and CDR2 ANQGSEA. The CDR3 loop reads CSVEKGLAGGPEDTQYF. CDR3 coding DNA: TGCAGCGTTGAGAAGGGACTAGCGGGAGGGCCGGAAGATACGCAGTATTTT.

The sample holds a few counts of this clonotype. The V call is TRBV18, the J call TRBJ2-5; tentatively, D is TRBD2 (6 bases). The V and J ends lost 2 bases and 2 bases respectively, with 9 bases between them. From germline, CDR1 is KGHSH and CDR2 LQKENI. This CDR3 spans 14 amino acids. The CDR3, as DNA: TGTGCCAGCTCACCAGACGGGAGACAAGAGACCCAGTACTTC. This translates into CASSPDGRQETQYF.

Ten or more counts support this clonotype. The CDR3 protein is CASSLGGRVYSYNEQFF. The CDR3 DNA reads TGTGCCAGCTCACTTGGCGGGAGAGTTTACTCCTACAATGAGCAGTTCTTC. The chain is built from TRBV28 and TRBJ2-1; 7 nucleotides align to TRBD2. There are 17 residues in the CDR3. The ends lost 8 bases at V and 0 bases at J; junction bases unmatched: 13. Germline V gene lookup returns CDR1 MDHEN and CDR2 SYDVKM.

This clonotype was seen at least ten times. The CDR3 DNA is TGTGCCAGCAGTTACGGACGAGAATTCGTTGGTGAAAAACTGTTTTTT. Protein: CASSYGREFVGEKLFF. This rearrangement joins TRBV6-5 to TRBJ1-4; D ambiguous. This CDR3 has 16 amino acids. V was clipped by 2 bases and J by 7 bases, with 17 bases between them. Looked up from germline, CDR1 is MNHEY and CDR2 is SVGAGI.

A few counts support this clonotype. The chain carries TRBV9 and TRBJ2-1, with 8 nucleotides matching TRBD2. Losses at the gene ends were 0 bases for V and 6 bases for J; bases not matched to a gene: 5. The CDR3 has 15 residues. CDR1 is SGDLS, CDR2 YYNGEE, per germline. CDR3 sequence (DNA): TGTGCCAGCAGCGTAGGGCTAGCGGGCCGCAATGAGCAGTTCTTC. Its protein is CASSVGLAGRNEQFF.

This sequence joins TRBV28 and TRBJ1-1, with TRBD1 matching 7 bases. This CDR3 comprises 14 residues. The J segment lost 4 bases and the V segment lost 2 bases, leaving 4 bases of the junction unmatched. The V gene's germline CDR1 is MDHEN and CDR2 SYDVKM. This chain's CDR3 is CASSLTDRSTEAFF. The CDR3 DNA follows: TGTGCCAGCAGTTTAACGGACAGGAGCACTGAAGCTTTCTTT.

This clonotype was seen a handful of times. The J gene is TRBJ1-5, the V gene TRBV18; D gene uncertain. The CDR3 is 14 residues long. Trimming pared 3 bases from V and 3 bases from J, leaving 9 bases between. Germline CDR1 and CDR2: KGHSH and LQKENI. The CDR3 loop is CASSPQPSNQPQHF. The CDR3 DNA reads TGTGCCAGCTCACCTCAACCGTCCAATCAGCCCCAGCATTTT.

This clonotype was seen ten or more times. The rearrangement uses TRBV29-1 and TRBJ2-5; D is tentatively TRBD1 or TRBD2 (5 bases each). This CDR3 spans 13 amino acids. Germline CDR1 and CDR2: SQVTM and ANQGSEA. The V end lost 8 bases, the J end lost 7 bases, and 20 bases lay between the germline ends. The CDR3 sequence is CSFSRDPTGTQYF. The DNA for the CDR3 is TGCAGCTTCAGCCGGGACCCCACAGGGACCCAGTACTTC.

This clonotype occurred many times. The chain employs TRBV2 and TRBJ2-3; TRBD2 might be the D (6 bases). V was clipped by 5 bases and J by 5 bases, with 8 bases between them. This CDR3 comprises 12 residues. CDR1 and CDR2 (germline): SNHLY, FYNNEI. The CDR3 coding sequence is TGTGCCAGCAGTCGACTAGAAGATACGCAGTATTTT. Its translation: CASSRLEDTQYF.

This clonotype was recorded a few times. The CDR3 DNA reads as TGTGCCAGCAGTTCGGGACTAGCGGAAACAGAGACCCAGTACTTC. Translation gives CASSSGLAETETQYF. The rearrangement links TRBV12-3 or TRBV12-4 to TRBJ2-1; 11 bases align to TRBD2. The J call may be wrong; the DNA end is better matched by TRBJ2-5. The CDR3 covers 15 residues.